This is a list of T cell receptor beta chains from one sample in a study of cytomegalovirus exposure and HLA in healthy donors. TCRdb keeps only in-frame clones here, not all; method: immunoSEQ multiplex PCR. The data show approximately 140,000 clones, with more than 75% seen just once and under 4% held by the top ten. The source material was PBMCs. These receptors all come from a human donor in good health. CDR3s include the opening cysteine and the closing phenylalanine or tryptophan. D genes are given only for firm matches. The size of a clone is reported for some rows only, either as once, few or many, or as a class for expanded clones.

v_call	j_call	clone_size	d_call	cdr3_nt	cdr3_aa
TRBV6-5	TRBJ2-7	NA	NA	TGTGCCAGCAGTCTCAAGACAGAGACCTACGAGCAGTACTTC	CASSLKTETYEQYF
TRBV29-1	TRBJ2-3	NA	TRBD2	TGCAGCGGGGGTCCGGGACTAGCGGATCCAACAGATACGCAGTATTTT	CSGGPGLADPTDTQYF
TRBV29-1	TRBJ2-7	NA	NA	TGCAGCGTTACGACAGGTCCCTACGAGCAGTACTTC	CSVTTGPYEQYF
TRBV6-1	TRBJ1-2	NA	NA	TGTGCCAGCAGTGTCGAGGGGGTTGGCTATGGCTACACCTTC	CASSVEGVGYGYTF
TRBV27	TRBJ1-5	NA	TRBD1	TGTGCCAGCAGTGTGACAGGGAACCAGCCCCAGCATTTT	CASSVTGNQPQHF
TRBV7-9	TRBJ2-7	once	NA	TGTGCCAGCAGCCCAGGACACTCCGTGGGCGAGCAGTACTTC	CASSPGHSVGEQYF
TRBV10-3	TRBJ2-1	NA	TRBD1	TGTGCCATCAGTGACTCCGTTTCCTATTGGGACAGATCACGGGACAATGAGCAGTTCTTC	CAISDSVSYWDRSRDNEQFF
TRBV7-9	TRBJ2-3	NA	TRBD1	TGTGCCAGCAGCACCAGGGGACAGGGTTACACAGATACGCAGTATTTT	CASSTRGQGYTDTQYF
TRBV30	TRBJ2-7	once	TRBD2	TGTGCCTGGAGTTCTAAAGTAGCGGGGGACTCCTACGAGCAGTACTTC	CAWSSKVAGDSYEQYF
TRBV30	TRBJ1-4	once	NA	TGTGCCTGGGGGGCGCAATCTAATGAAAAACTGTTTTTT	CAWGAQSNEKLFF
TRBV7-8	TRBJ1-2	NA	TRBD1	TGTGCCAGCAGCCAGATGGGACAGATTAACTATGGCTACACCTTC	CASSQMGQINYGYTF
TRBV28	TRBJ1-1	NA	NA	TGTGCCAGCAGCTTACTTACACGGGGAAACACTGAAGCTTTCTTT	CASSLLTRGNTEAFF
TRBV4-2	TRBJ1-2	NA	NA	TGTGCCAGCAGCCAAGATCAGGTGAATAACTATGGCTACACCTTC	CASSQDQVNNYGYTF
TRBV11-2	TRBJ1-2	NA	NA	TGTGCCAGCAGCTCGAACCAGGGAATTGGCTACCCCTTC	CASSSNQGIGYPF
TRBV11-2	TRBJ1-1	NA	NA	TGTGCCAGCAGCCTAGCTTCACCGCAGGGTCGGAACACTGAAGCTTTCTTT	CASSLASPQGRNTEAFF
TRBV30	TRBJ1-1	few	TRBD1	TGTGCCTGGACAGGGGGGAACACTGAAGCTTTCTTT	CAWTGGNTEAFF
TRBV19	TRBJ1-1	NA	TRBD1	TGTGCCAGTAGTATTCGGACAGGGAGGACTGAAGCTTTCTTT	CASSIRTGRTEAFF
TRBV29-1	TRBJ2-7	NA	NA	TGCAGCGTTGTGGGGGGGCCTTCCTACGAGCAGTACTTC	CSVVGGPSYEQYF
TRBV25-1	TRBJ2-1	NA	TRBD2	TGTGCCAGCGCGGGAGGGCCTTACAATGAGCAGTTCTTC	CASAGGPYNEQFF
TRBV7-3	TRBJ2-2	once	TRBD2	TGTGCCAGCAGCCGGAGCGGGAGTCTGTCCGGGGAGCTGTTTTTT	CASSRSGSLSGELFF
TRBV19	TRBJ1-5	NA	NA	TGTGCCAGTATCGGACAGTATAGCAATCAGCCCCAGCATTTT	CASIGQYSNQPQHF
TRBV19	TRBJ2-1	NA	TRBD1	TGTGCCAGTAGAAGAGATGGGGGACAGGGAAGGAATAAGTTGTTCTTC	CASRRDGGQGRNKLFF
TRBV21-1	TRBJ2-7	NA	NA	TGTGCCAGCAGCAAAAACAGCCTCTACGAGCAGTACTTC	CASSKNSLYEQYF
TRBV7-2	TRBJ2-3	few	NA	TGTGCCAGCAGCTTTAGCGGCCCCACAGATACGCAGTATTTT	CASSFSGPTDTQYF
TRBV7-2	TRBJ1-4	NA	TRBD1	TGTGCCAGCAGCTCTTACGCCGGGACAGGGGGCGGGAAACTGTTTTTT	CASSSYAGTGGGKLFF
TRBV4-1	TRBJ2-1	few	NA	TGCGCCAGCAGCCCTACCGATAACAATGAGCAGTTCTTC	CASSPTDNNEQFF
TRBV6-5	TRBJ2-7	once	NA	TGTGCCAGCAGTTATGGGCTGAGCTCCTACGAGCAGTACTTC	CASSYGLSSYEQYF
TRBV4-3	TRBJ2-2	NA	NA	TGCGCCAGCAGCCAGGTCCGGGGCCGCGGGGACACCGGGGAGCTGTTTTTT	CASSQVRGRGDTGELFF
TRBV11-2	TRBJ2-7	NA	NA	TGTGCCAGCAGCTTCAGGGCCTCTTACTACGAGCAGTACTTC	CASSFRASYYEQYF
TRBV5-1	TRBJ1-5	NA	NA	TGCGCCAGCTCCGTTAGCAATGGTCAGCCCCAGCATTTT	CASSVSNGQPQHF
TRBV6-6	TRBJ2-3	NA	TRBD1	TGTGCCAGCAGATACCGCGGGCGGGACAGGCCAGATACGCAGTATTTT	CASRYRGRDRPDTQYF
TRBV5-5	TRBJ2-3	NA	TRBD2	TGTGCCAGCAGCTTGGGGACTAGCGGGAGTCGGAGAACAGATACGCAGTATTTT	CASSLGTSGSRRTDTQYF
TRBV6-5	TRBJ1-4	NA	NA	TGTGCCAGCAGCCCCTACAGATCCACTAATGAAAAACTGTTTTTT	CASSPYRSTNEKLFF
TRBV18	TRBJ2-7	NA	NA	TGTGCCAGCTCACCAACAGCGGTCTACGAGCAGTACTTC	CASSPTAVYEQYF
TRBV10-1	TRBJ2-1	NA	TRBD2	TGCGCCAGCAGCCCCCTTTTGACTAGCGGGAAAGTTGAGCAGTTCTTC	CASSPLLTSGKVEQFF
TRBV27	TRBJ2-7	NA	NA	TGTGCCAGCAGTTCACACACAGGCCCCTACGAGCAGTACTTC	CASSSHTGPYEQYF
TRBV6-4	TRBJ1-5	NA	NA	TGTGCCAGCAGTCTTAGCTATAGCAATCAGCCCCAGCATTTT	CASSLSYSNQPQHF
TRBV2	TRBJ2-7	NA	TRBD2	TGTGCCAGCAGTGAAGATAGGTGGATAACTAGCGGGAGAAGTGCGGGCGAGCAGTACTTC	CASSEDRWITSGRSAGEQYF
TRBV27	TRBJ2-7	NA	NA	TGTGCCAGCAGGCGCTCCCCTGCTGTCGGGCAGTACTTC	CASRRSPAVGQYF